This T cell receptor (beta chain) appears in the sequencing data of a study of blood T cell repertoires in COVID-19. For the study at large: The analysed material was cDNA or gDNA that came from T cells, B-cell-depleted T cells, or PBMCs.

In the source study's methods: Amplification from reference gene primers served as the basis for estimated nucleated cell counts. Measured with immunoSEQ multiplex PCR; TCRdb has only the in-frame clones, and not every one. The V and J calls and the clone size are those of that table, but D and trimming were determined from the DNA. The sample includes 100,000 to 130,000 clones, about nine tenths of them seen just once. Germline lookup yields CDR1 KGHSH and CDR2 LQKENI. The CDR3 extends over 15 amino acids. Germline trimming cut 2 bases from V and 5 bases from J; bases unmatched to any gene: 4. The genes are TRBV18 and TRBJ2-3, with 10 bases aligning to TRBD2. The source material was peripheral blood. This receptor was taken from a man aged 45-65 years with active or convalescent COVID-19. For the CDR3, the DNA is TGTGCCAGCTCACCAGAGGGGACTAGCGTAGATACGCAGTATTTT. Its translation is CASSPEGTSVDTQYF.